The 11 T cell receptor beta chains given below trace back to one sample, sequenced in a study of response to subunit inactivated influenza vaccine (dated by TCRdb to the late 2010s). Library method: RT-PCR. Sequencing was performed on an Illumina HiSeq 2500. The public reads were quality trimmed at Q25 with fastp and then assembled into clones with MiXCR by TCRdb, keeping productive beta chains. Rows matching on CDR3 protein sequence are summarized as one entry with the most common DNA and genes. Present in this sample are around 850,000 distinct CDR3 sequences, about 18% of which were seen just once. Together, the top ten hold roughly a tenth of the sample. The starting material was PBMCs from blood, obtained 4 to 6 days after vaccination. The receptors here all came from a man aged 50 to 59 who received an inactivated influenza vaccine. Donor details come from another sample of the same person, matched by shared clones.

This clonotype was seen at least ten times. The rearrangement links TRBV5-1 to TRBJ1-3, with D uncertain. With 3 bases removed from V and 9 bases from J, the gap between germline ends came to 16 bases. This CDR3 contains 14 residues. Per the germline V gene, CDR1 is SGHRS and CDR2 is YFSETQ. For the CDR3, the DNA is TGCGCCAGCAGCTCCGGCTCTCTCCGGGGCACCATATATTTT. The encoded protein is CASSSGSLRGTIYF.

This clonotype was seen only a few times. The CDR3 loop reads CASSGSGMSETQYF. CDR3 nucleotides: TGTGCCAGCAGCGGTAGCGGGATGAGCGAGACCCAGTACTTC. This chain connects TRBV9 to TRBJ2-5, with 8 bases identical to TRBD2. CDR1 and CDR2 (germline): SGDLS, YYNGEE. The CDR3 is 14 residues long. V gave up 3 bases and J gave up 5 bases; unmatched junction bases: 6. The full variable domain, in which reference TRBV9 and TRBJ2-5 provide the parts outside the CDR3, is DSGVTQTPKHLITATGQRVTLRCSPRSGDLSVYWYQQSLDQGLQFLIQYYNGEERAKGNILERFSAQQFPDLHSELNLSSLELGDSALYFCASSGSGMSETQYFGPGTRLLVL.

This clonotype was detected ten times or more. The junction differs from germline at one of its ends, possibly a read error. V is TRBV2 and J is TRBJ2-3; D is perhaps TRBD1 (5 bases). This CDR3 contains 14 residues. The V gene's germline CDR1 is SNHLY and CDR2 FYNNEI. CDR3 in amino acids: CASSSRASTDTQYF. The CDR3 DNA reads TGCGCCAGCAGCTCCAGGGCTAGCACAGATACGCAGTATTTT.

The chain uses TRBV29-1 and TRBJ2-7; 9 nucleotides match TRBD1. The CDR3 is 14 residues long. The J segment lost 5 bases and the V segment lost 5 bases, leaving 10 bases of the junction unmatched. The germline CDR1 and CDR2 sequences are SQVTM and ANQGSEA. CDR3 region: CSVQGQGFFDEQYF. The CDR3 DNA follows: TGCAGCGTTCAGGGACAGGGTTTCTTCGACGAGCAGTACTTC.

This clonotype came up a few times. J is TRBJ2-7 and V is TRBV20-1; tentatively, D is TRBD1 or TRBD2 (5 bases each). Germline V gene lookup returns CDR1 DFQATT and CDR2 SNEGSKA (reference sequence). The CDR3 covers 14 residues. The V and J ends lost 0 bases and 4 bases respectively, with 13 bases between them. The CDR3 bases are TGCAGTGCTAGAGAGGACTCCGGGGCGTACGAGCAGTACTTC. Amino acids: CSAREDSGAYEQYF.

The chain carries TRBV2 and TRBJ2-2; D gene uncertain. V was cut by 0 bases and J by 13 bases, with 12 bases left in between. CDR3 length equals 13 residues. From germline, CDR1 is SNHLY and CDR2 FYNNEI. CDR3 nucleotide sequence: TGTGCCAGCAGTGAAGCAGGGCACACGGGGCTGTTTTTT. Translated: CASSEAGHTGLFF.

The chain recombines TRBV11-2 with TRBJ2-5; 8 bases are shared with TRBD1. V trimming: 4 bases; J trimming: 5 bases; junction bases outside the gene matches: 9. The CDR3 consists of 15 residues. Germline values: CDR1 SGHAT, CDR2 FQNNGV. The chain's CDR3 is CASSSTTGERETQYF. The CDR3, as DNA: TGTGCCAGCAGCTCGACGACAGGGGAAAGGGAGACCCAGTACTTC.

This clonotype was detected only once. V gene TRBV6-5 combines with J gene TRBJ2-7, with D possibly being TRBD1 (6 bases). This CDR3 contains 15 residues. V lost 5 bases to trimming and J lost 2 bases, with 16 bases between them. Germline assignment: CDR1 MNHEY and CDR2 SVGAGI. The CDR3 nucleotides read TGTGCCAGCAGTAGACTCGGGACAAGTCCCTACGAGCAGTACTTC. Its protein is CASSRLGTSPYEQYF.

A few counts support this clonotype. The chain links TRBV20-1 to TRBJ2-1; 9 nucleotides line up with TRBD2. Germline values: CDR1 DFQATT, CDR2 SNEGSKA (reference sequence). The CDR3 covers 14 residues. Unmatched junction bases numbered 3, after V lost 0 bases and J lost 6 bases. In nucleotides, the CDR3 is TGCAGTGCTAGAGATTCTAGCGGGGTCAATGAGCAGTTCTTC. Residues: CSARDSSGVNEQFF.

This CDR3 reads CASRPLQGYEQYF. The DNA of the CDR3 is TGTGCCAGCAGACCTCTACAGGGCTACGAGCAGTACTTC. V gene TRBV27 combines with J gene TRBJ2-7; the D gene is possibly TRBD1 (6 bases). The germline V gene has CDR1 MNHEY and CDR2 SMNVEV (reference sequence). V was trimmed by 6 bases and J by 3 bases, leaving 12 bases between them. This CDR3 is built from 13 residues.

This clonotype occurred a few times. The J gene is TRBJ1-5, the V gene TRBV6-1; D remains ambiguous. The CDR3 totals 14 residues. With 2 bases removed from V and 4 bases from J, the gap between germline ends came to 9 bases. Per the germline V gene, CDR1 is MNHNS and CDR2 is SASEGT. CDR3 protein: CASSESGGNQPQHF. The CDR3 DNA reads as TGTGCCAGCAGTGAAAGTGGAGGGAATCAGCCCCAGCATTTT.